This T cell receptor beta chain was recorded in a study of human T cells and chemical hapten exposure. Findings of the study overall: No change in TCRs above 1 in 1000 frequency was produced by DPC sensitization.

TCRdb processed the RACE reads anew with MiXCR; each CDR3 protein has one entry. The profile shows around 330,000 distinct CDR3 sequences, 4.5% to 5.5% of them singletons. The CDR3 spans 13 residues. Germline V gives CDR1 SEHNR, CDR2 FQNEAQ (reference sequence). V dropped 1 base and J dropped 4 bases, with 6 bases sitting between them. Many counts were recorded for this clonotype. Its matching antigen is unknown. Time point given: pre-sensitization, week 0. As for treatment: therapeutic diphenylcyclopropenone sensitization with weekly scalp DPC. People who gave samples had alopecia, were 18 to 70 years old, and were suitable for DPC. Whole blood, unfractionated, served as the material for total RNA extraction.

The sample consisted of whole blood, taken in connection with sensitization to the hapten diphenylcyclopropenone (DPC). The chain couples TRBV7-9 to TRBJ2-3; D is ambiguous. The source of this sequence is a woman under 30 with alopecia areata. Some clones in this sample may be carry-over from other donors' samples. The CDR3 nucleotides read TGTGCCAGCAGCTTAGGGATTGCAGATACGCAGTATTTT. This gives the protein CASSLGIADTQYF. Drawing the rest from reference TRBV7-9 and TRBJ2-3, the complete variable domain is DTGVSQNPRHKITKRGQNVTFRCDPISEHNRLYWYRQTLGQGPEFLTYFQNEAQLEKSRLLSDRFSAERPKGSFSTLEIQRTEQGDSAMYLCASSLGIADTQYFGPGTRLTVL.